This T cell receptor beta chain came from a study of cytomegalovirus exposure and HLA in healthy donors. Looked up from germline, CDR1 is SNHLY and CDR2 is FYNNEI. This CDR3 has 14 residues. V lost 8 bases to trimming and J lost 0 bases; unmatched junction nucleotides: 6. Primers for the PCR totalled 60 Vbeta and 13 Jbeta. Data came from immunoSEQ multiplex PCR; TCRdb stores just in-frame clones and leaves some out. The sample consists of 85,000 to 90,000 clones, around 76% of them appearing once. This rearrangement joins TRBV2 to TRBJ2-7, with 8 nucleotides matching TRBD2. The sequence was obtained from a man in his thirties or forties in good health and CMV-seropositive. The sequenced material came from PBMCs. The CDR3: CASLTSVASYEQYF. CDR3 nucleotide sequence: TGTGCCAGCTTGACTAGCGTGGCCTCCTACGAGCAGTACTTC.